Each of the 5 T cell receptor beta chains below was sequenced from the same sample in a study of T cell responses to AZD1222 COVID-19 vaccine. Sequenced by immunoSEQ multiplex PCR; TCRdb stores in-frame clones only, minus some. The repertoire holds about 140,000 clones, with approximately 92% as singletons. Specimen: peripheral blood, collected 28 days after the second AZD1222 dose. The origin of the receptors is an adult who received the AZD1222 COVID-19 vaccine.

The chain combines TRBV19 with TRBJ1-5; D gene uncertain. Germline CDR1 is LNHDA and CDR2 is SQIVND (reference sequence). The CDR3 has 14 amino acids. Trimming stripped 3 bases from V and 7 bases from J, with 13 bases between. The CDR3 loop is CASSIVPSGQPQHF. The CDR3 region has the DNA TGTGCCAGTAGTATTGTGCCCAGCGGCCAGCCCCAGCATTTT.

The chain links TRBV5-6 to TRBJ1-1, with D unresolved. CDR3 length: 15 residues. CDR1 SGHDT and CDR2 YYEEEE come from the germline V gene. Between the trimmed V and J ends, which lost 2 bases and 5 bases, there was a span of 16 bases. The CDR3 DNA sequence: TGTGCCAGCAGCTTCGTATCCGGCGCCCCAACTGAAGCTTTCTTT. This sequence encodes CASSFVSGAPTEAFF.

The chain combines TRBV19 with TRBJ1-1; the D gene is possibly TRBD1 (5 bases). CDR1 is LNHDA, CDR2 SQIVND, per germline (reference sequence). CDR3 length: 15 amino acids. The V end lost 3 bases, the J end lost 2 bases, and 13 bases lay between the germline ends. The CDR3 bases are TGTGCCAGTAGTATGTTTGGACATAGAAACACTGAAGCTTTCTTT. This sequence encodes CASSMFGHRNTEAFF.

The gene calls are TRBV29-1 and TRBJ2-2, with D tentatively TRBD1 (7 bases). Germline loops: CDR1 SQVTM, CDR2 ANQGSEA. Trimming took 6 bases from V and 0 from J, leaving 11 bases between them. The CDR3 totals 14 residues. Written as DNA, the CDR3 is TGCAGCGTAGGCGGGACAGCGAACACCGGGGAGCTGTTTTTT. Protein product: CSVGGTANTGELFF.

The rearrangement uses TRBV5-1 and TRBJ2-5, with 7 nucleotides matching TRBD1. V lost 3 bases to trimming and J lost 5 bases; unmatched junction nucleotides: 7. Germline lookup yields CDR1 SGHRS and CDR2 YFSETQ. This CDR3 has 14 residues. The DNA for the CDR3 is TGCGCCAGCAGCTCAGGGACAGTCGGGGAGACCCAGTACTTC. Translated, it gives CASSSGTVGETQYF.